The rows below give T cell receptor beta chains drawn from one sample of a study of blood T cell repertoires in COVID-19. This table comes from immunoSEQ multiplex PCR, and its TCRdb copy is limited to in-frame clones, with some not included. The data show about 59,000 clones, more than 60% seen once. What was sequenced was peripheral blood. Source of these receptors: a woman in her seventies with acute or convalescent COVID-19. CDR3s leave out the opening cysteine and the closing phenylalanine or tryptophan. Size is stated for part of the rows, as once, few or many counts, or as a class when the clone is expanded.

v_call: TRBV7-9; clone_size: NA; j_call: TRBJ1-4; cdr3_aa: ASIFNGLKGEKLF
v_call: TRBV11-3; clone_size: once; j_call: TRBJ1-1; cdr3_aa: ASSNRGGAEAF
v_call: TRBV6-6; clone_size: few; j_call: TRBJ1-2; cdr3_aa: ASSWGGAGGYT
v_call: TRBV27; clone_size: few; j_call: TRBJ2-1; cdr3_aa: ASTIRTYSNNEQF
v_call: TRBV30; clone_size: NA; j_call: TRBJ1-5; cdr3_aa: AWAHRDGQPQH
v_call: TRBV29-1; clone_size: NA; j_call: TRBJ1-5; cdr3_aa: SVVGAGNQPQH
v_call: TRBV10-3; clone_size: NA; j_call: TRBJ2-2; cdr3_aa: AISEGTSGAGELF
v_call: TRBV19; clone_size: NA; j_call: TRBJ1-4; cdr3_aa: ASTPSRATNEKLF
v_call: TRBV25-1; clone_size: NA; j_call: TRBJ1-6; cdr3_aa: ASSPWGQFYNSPLH
v_call: TRBV6-6; clone_size: once; j_call: TRBJ1-6; cdr3_aa: ASSPTGTGFRSYNSPLH
v_call: TRBV6-5; clone_size: NA; j_call: TRBJ2-1; cdr3_aa: ASSYSGGSSYNEQF
v_call: TRBV5-1; clone_size: NA; j_call: TRBJ1-2; cdr3_aa: ASSLEGQHGYT
v_call: TRBV24-1; clone_size: few; j_call: TRBJ1-1; cdr3_aa: ATPDRVTEAF
v_call: TRBV6-6; clone_size: NA; j_call: TRBJ1-2; cdr3_aa: ASSSSDRGGYGYT
v_call: TRBV7-9; clone_size: NA; j_call: TRBJ2-1; cdr3_aa: ASSLLSGQGKYNEQF
v_call: TRBV10-1; clone_size: NA; j_call: TRBJ1-1; cdr3_aa: ASSSSLNTEAF
v_call: TRBV19; clone_size: NA; j_call: TRBJ1-1; cdr3_aa: ASSSQGAGTEAF
v_call: TRBV10-1; clone_size: NA; j_call: TRBJ1-1; cdr3_aa: ASSADRGNTEAF
v_call: TRBV6-1; clone_size: medium-sized; j_call: TRBJ1-2; cdr3_aa: ASSEGGLSLGYT
v_call: TRBV3-1/TRBV3-2; clone_size: NA; j_call: TRBJ2-5; cdr3_aa: ASSQRTGGQETQY
v_call: TRBV19; clone_size: NA; j_call: TRBJ1-1; cdr3_aa: ASSIGKGRYTEAF
v_call: TRBV7-9; clone_size: medium-sized; j_call: TRBJ2-1; cdr3_aa: ASSLDYSRQF
v_call: TRBV9; clone_size: NA; j_call: TRBJ2-1; cdr3_aa: ASSVVASGGATEQF
v_call: TRBV18; clone_size: NA; j_call: TRBJ1-5; cdr3_aa: ASSPPGGINQPQH
v_call: TRBV5-4; clone_size: once; j_call: TRBJ1-1; cdr3_aa: ATKFPGYQNTEAF
v_call: TRBV10-1; clone_size: NA; j_call: TRBJ2-3; cdr3_aa: ASSDSTTDTQY
v_call: TRBV5-1; clone_size: NA; j_call: TRBJ2-5; cdr3_aa: ASSLGGSQETQY
v_call: TRBV5-6; clone_size: NA; j_call: TRBJ1-1; cdr3_aa: ASSAGGDTEAF
v_call: TRBV5-1; clone_size: NA; j_call: TRBJ2-3; cdr3_aa: ASSGQGTDTQY
v_call: TRBV10-1; clone_size: NA; j_call: TRBJ2-3; cdr3_aa: ASSDPSTDTQY
v_call: TRBV3-1/TRBV3-2; clone_size: NA; j_call: TRBJ2-7; cdr3_aa: ASSHYTYEQY
v_call: TRBV20-1; clone_size: NA; j_call: TRBJ1-2; cdr3_aa: SASLQGRGGYT
v_call: TRBV6-6; clone_size: once; j_call: TRBJ1-1; cdr3_aa: ASSYSGNEAF
v_call: TRBV15; clone_size: NA; j_call: TRBJ2-2; cdr3_aa: ATSRDLAGGVGELF
v_call: TRBV19; clone_size: NA; j_call: TRBJ2-6; cdr3_aa: ASSIVTRGRGANVLT
v_call: TRBV5-8; clone_size: NA; j_call: TRBJ2-1; cdr3_aa: ASSFTSYNEQF
v_call: TRBV27; clone_size: NA; j_call: TRBJ1-5; cdr3_aa: ASSLGPYNQPQH
v_call: TRBV2; clone_size: NA; j_call: TRBJ1-2; cdr3_aa: ASSGQGAGGYT
v_call: TRBV7-9; clone_size: NA; j_call: TRBJ1-2; cdr3_aa: ASRGGTANYGYT
v_call: TRBV14; clone_size: NA; j_call: TRBJ1-4; cdr3_aa: ASSRQAFNEKLF
v_call: TRBV6-5; clone_size: NA; j_call: TRBJ2-2; cdr3_aa: ASSYSGTPNTGELF
v_call: TRBV5-6; clone_size: once; j_call: TRBJ2-1; cdr3_aa: ASSRTGVRYNEQF
v_call: TRBV5-4; clone_size: NA; j_call: TRBJ1-2; cdr3_aa: ASSLGGTRSYGYT
v_call: TRBV6-5; clone_size: NA; j_call: TRBJ1-5; cdr3_aa: ASSYDSFQPQH
v_call: TRBV4-1; clone_size: NA; j_call: TRBJ1-2; cdr3_aa: ASSQDSFGGLGYT
v_call: TRBV5-6; clone_size: few; j_call: TRBJ2-2; cdr3_aa: ASSLDRGQTGELF
v_call: TRBV27; clone_size: few; j_call: TRBJ2-4; cdr3_aa: ASSGGGSAKNIQY
v_call: TRBV18; clone_size: few; j_call: TRBJ2-1; cdr3_aa: ASSPPEGRVLGSYNEQF
v_call: TRBV25-1; clone_size: NA; j_call: TRBJ2-3; cdr3_aa: ASNTAGEPGDTQY
v_call: TRBV13; clone_size: NA; j_call: TRBJ2-5; cdr3_aa: ASSFATGSETQY
v_call: TRBV18; clone_size: NA; j_call: TRBJ1-2; cdr3_aa: ASSHAGVNYGYT
v_call: TRBV7-8; clone_size: NA; j_call: TRBJ2-3; cdr3_aa: ASSLNPLAGGRADTQY
v_call: TRBV11-2; clone_size: few; j_call: TRBJ2-3; cdr3_aa: ASSLSLDRGTDTQY
v_call: TRBV27; clone_size: NA; j_call: TRBJ1-2; cdr3_aa: ASSYIGTEANYGYT
v_call: TRBV6-5; clone_size: NA; j_call: TRBJ2-7; cdr3_aa: ASSYSSGGPYEQY
v_call: TRBV10-2; clone_size: NA; j_call: TRBJ2-5; cdr3_aa: ASSGTGRETQY
v_call: TRBV5-4; clone_size: NA; j_call: TRBJ1-5; cdr3_aa: ASSSWPGENQPQH
v_call: TRBV5-1; clone_size: NA; j_call: TRBJ1-4; cdr3_aa: ASRPDTTNEKLF
v_call: TRBV24-1; clone_size: NA; j_call: TRBJ1-1; cdr3_aa: ATSDPPGTEAF